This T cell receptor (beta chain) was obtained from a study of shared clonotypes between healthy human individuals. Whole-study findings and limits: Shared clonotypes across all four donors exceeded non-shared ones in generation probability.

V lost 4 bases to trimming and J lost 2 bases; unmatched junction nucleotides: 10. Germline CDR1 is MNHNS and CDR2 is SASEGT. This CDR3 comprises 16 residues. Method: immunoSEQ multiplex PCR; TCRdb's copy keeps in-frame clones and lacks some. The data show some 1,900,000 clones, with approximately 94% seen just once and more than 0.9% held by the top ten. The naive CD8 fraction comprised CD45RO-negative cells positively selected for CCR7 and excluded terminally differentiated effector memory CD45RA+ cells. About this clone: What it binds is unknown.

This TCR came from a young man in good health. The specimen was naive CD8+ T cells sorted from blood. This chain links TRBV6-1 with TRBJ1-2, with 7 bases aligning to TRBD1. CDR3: CASSVRQGAGNYGYTF. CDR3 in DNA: TGTGCCAGCAGTGTGAGACAGGGCGCGGGGAACTATGGCTACACCTTC.